Listed here are 26 T cell receptor beta chains from one sample, sequenced in a study of T cell repertoires in cytomegalovirus infection. TCRdb analysed the reads with MiXCR anew, one entry per CDR3 protein. Among about 770,000 distinct CDR3 sequences, approximately 32% were seen once, and the ten largest hold under 15%. Which antigens these TCRs recognize remains unknown. The specimen comprised cultured CD8+ T cells from PBMCs, sampled from culture after CMV antigen stimulation. The receptors shown here come from a human donor in good health (CMV status not recorded). Some clones in this sample may be carry-over from other donors' samples.

The rearrangement links TRBV6-1 to TRBJ1-2; D unclear. Trimming stripped 5 bases from V and 10 bases from J, with 11 bases between. Germline V lookup: CDR1 MNHNS, CDR2 SASEGT. The CDR3 runs 11 residues. The CDR3, as DNA: TGTGCCAGCAGTCCCGGGTCCGTCTACACCTTC. Residues: CASSPGSVYTF.

This clonotype was recorded once. This chain joins TRBV23-1 and TRBJ1-5, with D unresolved. TRBV23-1 is treated as an ORF (open reading frame) with a function not yet certain. The V end lost 2 bases, the J end lost 0 bases, and 17 bases lay between the germline ends. There are 18 residues in the CDR3. The CDR3: CASSQLTRSCYSNQPQHF. CDR3 nucleotide sequence: TGCGCCAGCAGTCAACTGACACGGTCATGTTATAGCAATCAGCCCCAGCATTTT.

The chain recombines TRBV19 with TRBJ1-1, with D uncertain. The CDR3 consists of 15 residues. V shed 1 base and J shed 0 bases, with 9 bases lying between them. Germline assignment: CDR1 LNHDA and CDR2 SQIVND (reference sequence). The CDR3 loop is CASSIGVQVNTEAFF. The CDR3 bases are TGTGCCAGTAGTATAGGCGTGCAGGTGAACACTGAAGCTTTCTTT. The whole variable domain, filled in from reference TRBV19 and TRBJ1-1, reads DGGITQSPKYLFRKEGQNVTLSCEQNLNHDAMYWYRQDPGQGLRLIYYSQIVNDFQKGDIAEGYSVSREKKESFPLTVTSAQKNPTAFYLCASSIGVQVNTEAFFGQGTRLTVV.

This clonotype has just one count. This rearrangement joins TRBV4-3 to TRBJ2-5; a weak D match, TRBD2 (7 bases). CDR3 length: 17 residues. Germline V gene sequence: CDR1 LGHNA, CDR2 YSLEER. Trimming shortened V by 3 bases and J by 6 bases, and 23 bases separated the two germline ends. CDR3 nucleotides: TGCGCCAGCAGCCAGGCAATAACGGGGGGCACGCCGAAGACCCAGTACTTC. This translates into CASSQAITGGTPKTQYF.

The rearrangement links TRBV29-1 to TRBJ1-1, with D perhaps matching TRBD1 (5 bases). Trimming stripped 6 bases from V and 3 bases from J, with 14 bases between. Germline lookup yields CDR1 SQVTM and CDR2 ANQGSEA. This CDR3 is built from 13 residues. CDR3 in DNA: TGCAGCGTCGCTGGGCCCAGGGACACTGAAGCTTTCTTT. Its translation is CSVAGPRDTEAFF. Full variable domain (missing parts from reference TRBV29-1 and TRBJ1-1): SAVISQKPSRDICQRGTSLTIQCQVDSQVTMMFWYRQQPGQSLTLIATANQGSEATYESGFVIDKFPISRPNLTFSTLTVSNMSPEDSSIYLCSVAGPRDTEAFFGQGTRLTVV.

This clonotype was seen only a few times. V and J are TRBV6-5 and TRBJ1-1, with unresolved D. The CDR3 has 15 amino acids. From germline, CDR1 is MNHEY and CDR2 SVGAGI. V was pared by 1 base and J by 4 bases, with 13 bases between. The CDR3 reads CASSYYTKAGTEAFF. CDR3 DNA: TGTGCCAGCAGTTACTACACGAAAGCGGGCACTGAAGCTTTCTTT.

J is TRBJ1-2 and V is TRBV7-9; D is uncertain. The CDR3 length is 14 residues. The V gene lost 5 bases and the J gene lost 8 bases, with 18 bases spanning the gap. Germline V gene lookup returns CDR1 SEHNR and CDR2 FQNEAQ (reference sequence). The CDR3 DNA follows: TGTGCCAGCAGCGCGCGAGGTGTGGTCGGAGGCTACACCTTC. Protein product: CASSARGVVGGYTF.

The genes are TRBV19 and TRBJ1-1; no firm D call. The CDR3 runs 13 residues. The germline V and J ends were trimmed by 5 bases and 1 base, with 8 bases remaining between them. Per germline, CDR1 LNHDA and CDR2 SQIVND (reference sequence). CDR3 bases: TGTGCCAGTAGTTTCAACACGAACACTGAAGCTTTCTTT. Protein product: CASSFNTNTEAFF.

This clonotype appeared a few times. The chain joins TRBV11-1 to TRBJ1-2, with D perhaps matching TRBD1 (5 bases). The V gene's germline CDR1 is SGHAT and CDR2 FQDESV (reference sequence). This CDR3 contains 15 residues. V lost 4 bases to trimming and J lost 8 bases, with 20 bases between them. Here the CDR3 reads CASSSTRAGLEGYTF. Here the CDR3 DNA reads TGTGCCAGCAGCTCCACCAGGGCAGGCCTTGAGGGCTACACCTTC.

This chain uses TRBV19 with TRBJ1-1; TRBD1 matches at 8 bases. Trimming cost V 5 bases and J 4 bases; bases outside gene matches: 9. Germline V CDR1 and CDR2: LNHDA, SQIVND (reference sequence). The CDR3 is 15 amino acids. The CDR3 here is CASSRTRGQGTEAFF. CDR3 DNA sequence: TGTGCCAGTAGTCGTACCAGGGGGCAAGGCACTGAAGCTTTCTTT.

The J gene is TRBJ2-2, the V gene TRBV19, with a weak D call TRBD1 (7 bases). This CDR3 contains 16 residues. The ends were cut back, 3 bases at V and 0 bases at J, with 11 bases in the middle. Germline-derived CDR1 and CDR2 are LNHDA and SQIVND (reference sequence). The CDR3 region has the DNA TGTGCCAGTAGTATCCAGGGGGGCCCGAACACCGGGGAGCTGTTTTTT. Residues: CASSIQGGPNTGELFF. Looking up the rest from reference TRBV19 and TRBJ2-2 gives the full variable domain: DGGITQSPKYLFRKEGQNVTLSCEQNLNHDAMYWYRQDPGQGLRLIYYSQIVNDFQKGDIAEGYSVSREKKESFPLTVTSAQKNPTAFYLCASSIQGGPNTGELFFGEGSRLTVL.

The rearrangement links TRBV15 to TRBJ1-2; 8 positions agree with TRBD1. The germline V gene has CDR1 LNHNV and CDR2 YYDKDF (reference sequence). V lost 5 bases and J lost 4; bases outside the gene matches: 15. The CDR3 runs to 17 residues. DNA for the CDR3: TGTGCCACCAGCGGACTATTAGACAGGGGACAGTCCTATGGCTACACCTTC. This gives the protein CATSGLLDRGQSYGYTF.

This clonotype was detected only a few times. This rearrangement joins TRBV10-2 to TRBJ1-4, with 9 positions matching TRBD1. Germline V gene lookup returns CDR1 WSHSY and CDR2 SAAADI. The CDR3 sequence is 14 residues long. V gave up 6 bases and J gave up 8 bases; unmatched junction bases: 7. CDR3 nucleotide sequence: TGCGCCAGCAGCCGGACAGGGGCGGACGAAAAACTGTTTTTT. This gives the protein CASSRTGADEKLFF.

This clonotype was detected only a few times. This rearrangement joins TRBV12-3 or TRBV12-4 to TRBJ1-2; maybe TRBD1 (5 bases). The length of the CDR3 is 14 residues. V was clipped by 4 bases and J by 4 bases, with 13 bases between them. CDR3: CASSSRERSYGYTF. CDR3 DNA: TGTGCCAGCAGTTCCAGGGAAAGGAGCTATGGCTACACCTTC.

The chain couples TRBV7-8 to TRBJ1-5, with D uncertain. There are 13 residues in the CDR3. The germline gives CDR1 SGHVS, CDR2 FQNEAQ. Trimming left V 3 bases short and J 7 bases short, with 10 bases between. The CDR3 reads CASSFYRGQPQHF. DNA of the CDR3: TGTGCCAGCAGCTTTTATCGCGGGCAGCCCCAGCATTTT.

The chain is built from TRBV24-1 and TRBJ2-3; D remains unclear. Deletions cut 1 base from V and 1 base from J, with 5 bases between. Germline V gene data show CDR1 as KGHDR and CDR2 as SFDVKD. This CDR3 is built from 14 residues. CDR3 amino acids: CATSDFSGTDTQYF. The CDR3, as DNA: TGTGCCACCAGTGATTTTTCAGGCACAGATACGCAGTATTTT.

The chain uses TRBV7-3 and TRBJ1-4; tentative D call: TRBD1 (6 bases). Germline V gene sequence: CDR1 SGHTA, CDR2 FQGTGA. The CDR3 is made up of 17 amino acids. V was pared by 3 bases and J by 4 bases, with 18 bases between. The CDR3 region has the DNA TGTGCCAGCAGCTTCGGACGACTAGGGGGGGGTAATGAAAAACTGTTTTTT. Translated: CASSFGRLGGGNEKLFF.

The genes are TRBV27 and TRBJ1-6, with D perhaps matching TRBD1 (6 bases). V was shortened by 5 bases and J by 8 bases, with 10 bases between the two germline ends. CDR3 length: 13 residues. Germline V gene sequence: CDR1 MNHEY, CDR2 SMNVEV (reference sequence). CDR3 region: CASSDTGHSPLHF. The CDR3 region has the DNA TGTGCCAGCAGTGACACAGGGCATTCACCCCTCCACTTT.

The chain couples TRBV7-2 to TRBJ1-4; 7 bases align to TRBD1. The CDR3 spans 16 residues. J lost 2 bases, V lost 5 bases, and 8 bases had no gene match. Germline V gene data show CDR1 as SGHTA and CDR2 as FQGNSA. The DNA for the CDR3 is TGTGCCAGCAGCCTTCGGCAGGGGGGGACTAATGAAAAACTGTTTTTT. Its translation is CASSLRQGGTNEKLFF.

This clonotype was found many times. This sequence joins TRBV27 and TRBJ1-5; maybe TRBD1 (5 bases). This CDR3 region has 14 residues. Germline V lookup: CDR1 MNHEY, CDR2 SMNVEV (reference sequence). The V end lost 5 bases, the J end lost 5 bases, and 13 bases lay between the germline ends. The CDR3 coding sequence is TGTGCCAGCAGTGTTTACTGGGGCCATCAGCCCCAGCATTTT. It translates to CASSVYWGHQPQHF.

The V and J genes are TRBV4-3 and TRBJ2-2; the match to TRBD1 covers 8 bases. The germline CDR1 and CDR2 sequences are LGHNA and YSLEER. Trimming at V came to 4 bases and at J to 5 bases, leaving 3 bases not matched to a gene. The CDR3 sequence is 14 residues long. CDR3 region: CASSRQGRTGELFF. The DNA of the CDR3 is TGCGCCAGCAGCCGACAGGGGAGAACCGGGGAGCTGTTTTTT.

The CDR3 loop reads CASSPLGRGFYEQYF. As DNA, the CDR3 is TGTGCCAGCAGCCCCCTGGGGAGGGGGTTCTACGAGCAGTACTTC. This sequence joins TRBV3-1 and TRBJ2-7; D possibly corresponds to TRBD2 (7 bases). This CDR3 is 15 amino acids long. V shed 4 bases and J shed 3 bases, with 16 bases lying between them. CDR1 LGHDT and CDR2 YNNKEL come from the germline V gene (reference sequence).

V usage is TRBV6-5 and J usage is TRBJ2-2, with D maybe TRBD1 (9 bases). The CDR3 is 15 residues long. Germline V gene sequence: CDR1 MNHEY, CDR2 SVGAGI. V was shortened by 8 bases and J by 4 bases, with 17 bases between the two germline ends. CDR3 DNA sequence: TGTGCCAGCGTACAGGGGGCGGGAGGCACCGGGGAGCTGTTTTTT. As protein: CASVQGAGGTGELFF.

J is TRBJ1-2 and V is TRBV29-1; no reliable D call. Germline V gene sequence: CDR1 SQVTM, CDR2 ANQGSEA. Trimming stripped 3 bases from V and 4 bases from J, with 12 bases between. The length of the CDR3 is 13 residues. CDR3: CSVEKGLTYGYTF. CDR3 nucleotides: TGCAGCGTTGAGAAAGGGTTAACCTATGGCTACACCTTC. The whole variable domain, filled in from reference TRBV29-1 and TRBJ1-2, reads SAVISQKPSRDICQRGTSLTIQCQVDSQVTMMFWYRQQPGQSLTLIATANQGSEATYESGFVIDKFPISRPNLTFSTLTVSNMSPEDSSIYLCSVEKGLTYGYTFGSGTRLTVV.

V and J are TRBV6-5 and TRBJ2-5, with 7 nucleotides matching TRBD1. J was trimmed by 5 bases and V by 0 bases; bases with no gene match: 3. This CDR3 is 14 amino acids long. CDR1 MNHEY and CDR2 SVGAGI come from the germline V gene. CDR3 sequence: CASSYSAGGETQYF. The CDR3 nucleotides read TGTGCCAGCAGTTACTCGGCAGGGGGTGAGACCCAGTACTTC.

The chain combines TRBV7-9 with TRBJ2-3, with D unresolved. Looked up from germline, CDR1 is SEHNR and CDR2 is FQNEAQ (reference sequence). CDR3 length equals 15 residues. With 4 bases removed from V and 1 base from J, the gap between germline ends came to 12 bases. The CDR3 sequence: CASSSVPSGTDTQYF. Here the CDR3 DNA reads TGTGCCAGCAGCTCGGTACCTTCGGGCACAGATACGCAGTATTTT.